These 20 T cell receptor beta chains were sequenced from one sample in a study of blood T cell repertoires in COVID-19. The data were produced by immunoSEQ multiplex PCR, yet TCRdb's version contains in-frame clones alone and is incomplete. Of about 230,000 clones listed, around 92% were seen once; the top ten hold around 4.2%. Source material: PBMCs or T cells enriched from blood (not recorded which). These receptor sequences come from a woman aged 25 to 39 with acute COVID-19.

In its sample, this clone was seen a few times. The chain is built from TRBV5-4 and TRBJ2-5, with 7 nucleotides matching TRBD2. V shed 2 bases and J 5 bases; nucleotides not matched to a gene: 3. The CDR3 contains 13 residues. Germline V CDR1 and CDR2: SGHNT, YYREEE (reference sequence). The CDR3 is CASSFRAGETQYF. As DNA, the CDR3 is TGTGCCAGCAGCTTCAGAGCGGGGGAGACCCAGTACTTC.

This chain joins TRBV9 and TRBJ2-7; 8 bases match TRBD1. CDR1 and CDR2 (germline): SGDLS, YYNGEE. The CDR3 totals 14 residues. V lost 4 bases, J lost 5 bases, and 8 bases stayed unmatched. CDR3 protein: CASSPTPTGDEQYF. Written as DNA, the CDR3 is TGTGCCAGCAGCCCGACACCGACAGGGGACGAGCAGTACTTC.

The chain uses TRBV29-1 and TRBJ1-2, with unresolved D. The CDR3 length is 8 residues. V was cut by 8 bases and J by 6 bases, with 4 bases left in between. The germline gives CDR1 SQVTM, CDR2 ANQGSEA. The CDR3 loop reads CSNNGYTF. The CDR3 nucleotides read TGCAGCAATAATGGCTACACCTTC. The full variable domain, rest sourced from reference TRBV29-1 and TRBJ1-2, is SAVISQKPSRDICQRGTSLTIQCQVDSQVTMMFWYRQQPGQSLTLIATANQGSEATYESGFVIDKFPISRPNLTFSTLTVSNMSPEDSSIYLCSNNGYTFGSGTRLTVV.

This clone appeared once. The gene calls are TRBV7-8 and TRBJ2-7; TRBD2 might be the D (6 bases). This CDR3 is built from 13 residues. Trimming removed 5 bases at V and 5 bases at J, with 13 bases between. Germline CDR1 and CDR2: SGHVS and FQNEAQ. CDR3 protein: CASSPRLVHEQYF. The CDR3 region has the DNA TGTGCCAGCAGCCCAAGACTAGTTCACGAGCAGTACTTC.

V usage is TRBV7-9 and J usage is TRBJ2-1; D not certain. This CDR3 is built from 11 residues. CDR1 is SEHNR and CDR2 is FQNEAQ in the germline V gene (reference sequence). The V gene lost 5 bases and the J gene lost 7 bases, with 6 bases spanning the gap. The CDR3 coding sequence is TGTGCCAGCAGCATCTCGAATGAGCAGTTCTTC. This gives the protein CASSISNEQFF. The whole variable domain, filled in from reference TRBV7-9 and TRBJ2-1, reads DTGVSQNPRHKITKRGQNVTFRCDPISEHNRLYWYRQTLGQGPEFLTYFQNEAQLEKSRLLSDRFSAERPKGSFSTLEIQRTEQGDSAMYLCASSISNEQFFGPGTRLTVL.

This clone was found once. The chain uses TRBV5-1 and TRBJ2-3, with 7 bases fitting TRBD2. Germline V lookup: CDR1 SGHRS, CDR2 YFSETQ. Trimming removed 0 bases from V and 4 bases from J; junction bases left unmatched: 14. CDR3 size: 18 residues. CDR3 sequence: CASSLDASGPLSSDTQYF. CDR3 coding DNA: TGCGCCAGCAGCTTGGATGCTAGCGGACCGCTCTCCTCAGATACGCAGTATTTT. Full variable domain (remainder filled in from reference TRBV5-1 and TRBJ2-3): KAGVTQTPRYLIKTRGQQVTLSCSPISGHRSVSWYQQTPGQGLQFLFEYFSETQRNKGNFPGRFSGRQFSNSRSEMNVSTLELGDSALYLCASSLDASGPLSSDTQYFGPGTRLTVL.

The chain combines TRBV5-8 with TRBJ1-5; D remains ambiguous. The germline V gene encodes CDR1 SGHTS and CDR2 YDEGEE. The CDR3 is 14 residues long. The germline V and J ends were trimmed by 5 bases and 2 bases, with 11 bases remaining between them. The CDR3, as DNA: TGTGCCAGCAGGGTCGACATTGGCAATCAGCCCCAGCATTTT. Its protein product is CASRVDIGNQPQHF. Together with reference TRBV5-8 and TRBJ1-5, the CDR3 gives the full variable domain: EAGVTQSPTHLIKTRGQQATLRCSPISGHTSVYWYQQALGLGLQFLLWYDEGEERNRGNFPPRFSGRQFPNYSSELNVNALELEDSALYLCASRVDIGNQPQHFGDGTRLSIL.

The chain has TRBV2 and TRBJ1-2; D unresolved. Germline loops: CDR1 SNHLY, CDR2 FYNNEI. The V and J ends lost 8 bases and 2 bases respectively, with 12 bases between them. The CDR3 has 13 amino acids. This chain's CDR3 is CASPPRENYGYTF. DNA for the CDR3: TGTGCCAGCCCCCCCCGGGAGAACTATGGCTACACCTTC.

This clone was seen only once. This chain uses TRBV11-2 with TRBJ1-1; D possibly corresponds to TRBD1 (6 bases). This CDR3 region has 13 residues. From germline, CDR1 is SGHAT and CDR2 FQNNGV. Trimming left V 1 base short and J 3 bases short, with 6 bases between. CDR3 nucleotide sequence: TGTGCCAGCAGCTTAGCAGGGGACACTGAAGCTTTCTTT. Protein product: CASSLAGDTEAFF.

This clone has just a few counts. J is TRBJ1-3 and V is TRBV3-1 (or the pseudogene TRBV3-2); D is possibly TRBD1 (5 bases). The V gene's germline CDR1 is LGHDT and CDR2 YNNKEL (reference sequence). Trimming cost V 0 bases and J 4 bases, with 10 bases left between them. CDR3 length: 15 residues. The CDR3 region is CASSQDLSGGNTIYF. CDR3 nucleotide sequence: TGTGCCAGCAGCCAAGATTTATCAGGGGGAAACACCATATATTTT.

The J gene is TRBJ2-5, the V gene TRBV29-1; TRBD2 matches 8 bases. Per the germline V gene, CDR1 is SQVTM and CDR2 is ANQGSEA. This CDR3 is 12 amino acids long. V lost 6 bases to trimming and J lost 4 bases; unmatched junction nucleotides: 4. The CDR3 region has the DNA TGCAGCGTACCGGGGGGGCTAGAGACCCAGTACTTC. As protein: CSVPGGLETQYF.

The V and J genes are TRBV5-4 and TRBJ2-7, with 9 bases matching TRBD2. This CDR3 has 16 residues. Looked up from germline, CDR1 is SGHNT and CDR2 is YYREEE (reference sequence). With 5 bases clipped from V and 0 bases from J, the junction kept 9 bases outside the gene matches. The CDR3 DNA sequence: TGTGCCAGCAGAAAACGGACTAGCGAAAGCTCCTACGAGCAGTACTTC. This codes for CASRKRTSESSYEQYF.

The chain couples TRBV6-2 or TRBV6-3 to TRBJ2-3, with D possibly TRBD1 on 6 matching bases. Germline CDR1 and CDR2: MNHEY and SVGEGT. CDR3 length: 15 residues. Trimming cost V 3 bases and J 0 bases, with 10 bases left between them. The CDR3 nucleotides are TGTGCCAGCAGTTATAACAGGGCTAGCACAGATACGCAGTATTTT. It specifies CASSYNRASTDTQYF.

Here the CDR3 reads CASSVDSGRNSPLHF. The CDR3 DNA sequence: TGTGCCAGCAGCGTAGACTCAGGGCGTAATTCACCCCTCCACTTT. The V and J genes are TRBV9 and TRBJ1-6, with D perhaps TRBD1 (5 bases). CDR1 is SGDLS and CDR2 is YYNGEE in the germline V gene. This CDR3 has 15 amino acids. V gave up 0 bases and J gave up 6 bases, with 10 bases separating them.

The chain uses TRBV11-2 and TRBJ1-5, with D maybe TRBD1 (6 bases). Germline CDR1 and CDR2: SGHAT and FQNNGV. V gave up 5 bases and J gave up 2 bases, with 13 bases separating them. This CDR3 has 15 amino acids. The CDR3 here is CASSLTGYGNQPQHF. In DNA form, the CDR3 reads TGTGCCAGCAGCCTGACAGGATACGGCAATCAGCCCCAGCATTTT.

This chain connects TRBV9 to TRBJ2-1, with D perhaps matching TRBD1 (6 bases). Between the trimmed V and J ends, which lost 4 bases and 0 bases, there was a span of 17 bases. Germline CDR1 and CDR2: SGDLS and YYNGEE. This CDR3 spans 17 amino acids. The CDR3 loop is CASSTQGNIHSYNEQFF. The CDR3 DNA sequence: TGTGCCAGCAGCACTCAGGGGAATATACACTCCTACAATGAGCAGTTCTTC.

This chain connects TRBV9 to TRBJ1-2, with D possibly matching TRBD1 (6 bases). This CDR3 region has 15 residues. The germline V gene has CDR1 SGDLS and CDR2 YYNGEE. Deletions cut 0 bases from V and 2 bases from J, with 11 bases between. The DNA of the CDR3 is TGTGCCAGCAGCGTAGGGACAGCGCTCAACTATGGCTACACCTTC. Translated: CASSVGTALNYGYTF.

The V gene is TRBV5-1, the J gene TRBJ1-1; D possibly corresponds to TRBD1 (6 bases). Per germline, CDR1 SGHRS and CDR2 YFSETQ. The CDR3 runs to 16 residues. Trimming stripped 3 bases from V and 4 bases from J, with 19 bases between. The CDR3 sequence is CASSSVPLTGPTEAFF. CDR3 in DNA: TGCGCCAGCAGCTCCGTACCCTTAACAGGGCCCACTGAAGCTTTCTTT.

The CDR3 DNA reads TGTGCCAGCAGCCAATACGGCGGAAACAATGAGCAGTTCTTC. Its translation: CASSQYGGNNEQFF. This chain links TRBV9 with TRBJ2-1; D is undetermined. The germline V gene has CDR1 SGDLS and CDR2 YYNGEE. The V end was cut by 4 bases, the J end by 5 bases, with 13 bases between. This CDR3 region has 14 residues.

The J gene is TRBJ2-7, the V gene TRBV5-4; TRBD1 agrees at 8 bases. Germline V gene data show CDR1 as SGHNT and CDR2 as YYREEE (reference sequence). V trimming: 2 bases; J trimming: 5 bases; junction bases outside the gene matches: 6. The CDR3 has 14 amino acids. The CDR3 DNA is TGTGCCAGCAGCTTAGAGGACAGGGTCCACGAGCAGTACTTC. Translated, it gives CASSLEDRVHEQYF.